This record covers a single TCR beta chain. Clones were read by immunoSEQ multiplex PCR, and TCRdb kept only the in-frame ones, dropping some. Among approximately 310,000 clones listed, 70% to 90% were seen once. Assignment of participants to cohorts was predicated upon participant-reported clinical history. The source of the sample is a study of blood T cell repertoires in COVID-19. Germline V gives CDR1 SGHAT, CDR2 FQNNGV. V lost 4 bases and J 2 bases, leaving 8 bases between the germline ends. The CDR3 covers 13 residues. The chain carries TRBV11-2 and TRBJ1-2; D is unclear. The source is a man aged 30-40 years who had recovered from COVID-19. The source material was PBMCs or T cells enriched from blood (not recorded which). DNA for the CDR3: TGTGCCAGCAGCTCTGAGAACAACTATGGCTACACCTTC. The encoded protein is CASSSENNYGYTF.